The clone carrying this TCR beta chain occurred many times. The antigen is not known. Time point described: newly diagnosed GD, antithyroid drugs for less than 3 months. Scientists built the TCR library using RNA that was extracted from PBMCs. Each patient gave approximately 10 milliliters of EDTA-anticoagulated peripheral blood. Trimming took off 3 bases at V and 4 bases at J, with 12 bases between the two ends. The CDR3 extends over 14 amino acids. Germline V gene sequence: CDR1 MGHRA, CDR2 YSYEKL. This record comes from a study of regulatory T cells in long-lasting Graves disease. Study findings and constraints: Newly diagnosed patients had higher TCR diversity than persistent Graves' patients did.

HTBI primers from iRepertoire and Arm-PCR of CDR3 regions yielded the TCR beta libraries. TCRdb itself ran the multiplex PCR reads through MiXCR, one entry per CDR3 protein. The repertoire holds some 350,000 distinct CDR3 sequences, with around 15% as singletons. These data are also associated with another study on T cells in Graves' hyperthyroidism and ophthalmopathy. This second study says: In the blood, most expanded thyroid clonotypes above 0.001 appeared as well. Patients with ophthalmopathy were separated from those with stable hyperthyroidism by a 13 V-J model.

The sample in question was peripheral blood mononuclear cells (PBMCs), obtained at new diagnosis, from a patient treated with antithyroid drugs. This sequence joins TRBV4-1 and TRBJ1-1; a possible D gene is TRBD1 (5 bases). The receptor comes from a young woman with Graves disease. As DNA, the CDR3 is TGCGCCAGCAGCCATGGGGGGACGGTCACTGAAGCTTTCTTT. Its translation is CASSHGGTVTEAFF.